This entry is about one T cell receptor beta chain. This CDR3 has 15 residues. Germline V lookup: CDR1 SGDLS, CDR2 YYNGEE. The J segment lost 4 bases and the V segment lost 4 bases, leaving 8 bases of the junction unmatched. In the study's own analysis: Quality scores were absent from the junction-only immunoSEQ sequences, so filtering differed. Assay: immunoSEQ multiplex PCR; the TCRdb copy retains only in-frame clones and omits some. For V, J and clone size, that table is used; D and trimming come from the DNA. The sample records over 2,000,000 clones, approximately 92% being singletons. The sample originates from a study of shared clonotypes between healthy human individuals. Naive-designated CD8 cells lacked CD45RO, were positively enriched for CCR7, and omitted terminally differentiated effector memory CD45RA+ cells.

The V and J genes are TRBV9 and TRBJ2-3; TRBD2 aligns across 8 bases. The TCR sequence derives from a man between 18 and 29 years old in good health. Some clones in this sample may be carry-over from other donors' samples. The sample was naive CD8+ T cells from PBMCs. CDR3 loop: CASSQFSGKPDTQYF. The CDR3 coding sequence is TGTGCCAGCAGCCAATTTAGCGGGAAGCCAGATACGCAGTATTTT.